The next 27 T cell receptor beta chains were all read from a single sample in a study of OX40 agonist ivuxolimab in advanced cancers. The library was produced with the immunoSEQ multiplex PCR assay. TCRdb retrieved this table from immuneACCESS and kept in-frame rearrangements only. Not all clones are present; in checked studies, unresolved V genes account for under half, and no reason is known for the remainder. Here the sample has some 80,000 clones; 80% to 90% occur a single time. Approximately 2% of the sample goes to the ten largest clones. Source: CD4+ or CD8+ T cells sorted from blood, taken in a trial of the OX40 agonist ivuxolimab. These receptors were collected from an adult with an advanced solid tumor such as melanoma, head and neck, liver or kidney cancer.

J is TRBJ2-7 and V is TRBV5-4; 7 bases agree with TRBD1. After removal of 3 bases from V and 5 bases from J, the junction contained 5 bases not matched to a gene. The CDR3 runs 13 residues. The germline gives CDR1 SGHNT, CDR2 YYREEE (reference sequence). DNA of the CDR3: TGTGCCAGCAGCTATGACAGGGTCGACGAGCAGTACTTC. Translating it yields CASSYDRVDEQYF.

V and J are TRBV18 and TRBJ1-1, with D tentatively TRBD1 (5 bases). V shed 3 bases and J shed 3 bases, with 8 bases lying between them. Per the germline V gene, CDR1 is KGHSH and CDR2 is LQKENI. The CDR3 totals 13 residues. The CDR3 reads CASSPARDTEAFF. CDR3 in DNA: TGTGCCAGCTCACCGGCCAGGGACACTGAAGCTTTCTTT.

The chain carries TRBV15 and TRBJ2-5, with D tentatively TRBD1 (6 bases). The CDR3 runs to 15 residues. Trimming cost V 0 bases and J 4 bases, with 12 bases left between them. CDR1 and CDR2 from the germline V gene are LNHNV and YYDKDF (reference sequence). As DNA, the CDR3 is TGTGCCACCAGCAGAGAGGCAGGGACACCAGAGACCCAGTACTTC. Its translation is CATSREAGTPETQYF. Based on the CDR3 plus reference TRBV15 and TRBJ2-5, the full variable domain is DAMVIQNPRYQVTQFGKPVTLSCSQTLNHNVMYWYQQKSSQAPKLLFHYYDKDFNNEADTPDNFQSRRPNTSFCFLDIRSPGLGDTAMYLCATSREAGTPETQYFGPGTRLLVL.

The chain employs TRBV30 and TRBJ1-3; 7 bases match TRBD1. The CDR3 is 14 amino acids. V lost 0 bases and J lost 4; bases outside the gene matches: 3. The germline gives CDR1 GTSNPN, CDR2 SVGIG (reference sequence). Here the CDR3 DNA reads TGTGCCTGGAGTGTAGGGACAGCAGGAAACACCATATATTTT. Its protein is CAWSVGTAGNTIYF.

This chain joins TRBV5-1 and TRBJ1-6; 7 nucleotides agree with TRBD1. Germline V CDR1 and CDR2: SGHRS, YFSETQ. J lost 0 bases, V lost 2 bases, and 11 bases had no gene match. The CDR3 consists of 19 residues. The CDR3 loop is CASSFAGLRQGSYNSPLHF. In DNA, the CDR3 is TGCGCCAGCAGCTTCGCCGGCCTCAGACAGGGCTCCTATAATTCACCCCTCCACTTT.

This clone was detected a few times. This rearrangement joins TRBV5-1 to TRBJ1-2, with D unresolved. Germline-derived CDR1 and CDR2 are SGHRS and YFSETQ. The CDR3 covers 13 residues. V was trimmed by 0 bases and J by 6 bases, leaving 9 bases between them. CDR3 sequence (DNA): TGCGCCAGCAGCTTGGAAGGGCAGGATGGCTACACCTTC. As protein: CASSLEGQDGYTF.

The rearrangement links TRBV19 to TRBJ1-2, with TRBD1 matching 7 bases. The CDR3 sequence is 17 residues long. V was pared by 5 bases and J by 4 bases, with 16 bases of the junction left unmatched. CDR1 and CDR2 from the germline V gene are LNHDA and SQIVND (reference sequence). The CDR3 loop reads CASSRVLGTGDSYGYTF. In DNA, the CDR3 is TGTGCCAGTAGTCGGGTTCTGGGAACAGGGGATTCCTATGGCTACACCTTC.

CDR3 residues: CASSVIGTLRNTEAFF. The CDR3 nucleotides are TGTGCCAGCAGCGTAATTGGAACCTTAAGGAACACTGAAGCTTTCTTT. The chain joins TRBV9 to TRBJ1-1; D unresolved. There are 16 residues in the CDR3. Germline V lookup: CDR1 SGDLS, CDR2 YYNGEE. Trimming stripped 1 base from V and 1 base from J, with 14 bases between.

This chain uses TRBV9 with TRBJ1-4, with 8 bases identical to TRBD1. Unmatched junction bases numbered 9, after V lost 3 bases and J lost 2 bases. CDR1 and CDR2 from the germline V gene are SGDLS and YYNGEE. This CDR3 has 17 residues. The CDR3 region has the DNA TGTGCCAGCAGCGGCGGACAGGGCAGCGTTACTAATGAAAAACTGTTTTTT. It codes for CASSGGQGSVTNEKLFF.

This chain links TRBV6-6 with TRBJ1-1, with D perhaps TRBD1 (5 bases). The CDR3 totals 13 residues. Per germline, CDR1 MNHNY and CDR2 SVGAGI (reference sequence). The ends were cut back, 9 bases at V and 5 bases at J, with 16 bases in the middle. As DNA, the CDR3 is TGTGCCAGTACCTACGGGGGTAGGACTGAAGCTTTCTTT. Protein: CASTYGGRTEAFF.

The chain carries TRBV28 and TRBJ1-1; no firm D call. CDR1 is MDHEN, CDR2 SYDVKM, per germline. CDR3 size: 13 residues. V shed 8 bases and J shed 2 bases, with 12 bases lying between them. CDR3 DNA sequence: TGTGCCAGCCTTTCATCCGCAAACACTGAAGCTTTCTTT. Amino acid sequence: CASLSSANTEAFF.

The chain has TRBV28 and TRBJ1-1; TRBD1 might be the D (6 bases). Germline loops: CDR1 MDHEN, CDR2 SYDVKM. The CDR3 covers 14 residues. The V end lost 7 bases, the J end lost 2 bases, and 14 bases lay between the germline ends. The CDR3 bases are TGTGCCAGCACCCAGGGGCTCCCAAACACTGAAGCTTTCTTT. Protein: CASTQGLPNTEAFF.

The chain employs TRBV7-9 and TRBJ2-3; 13 bases map to TRBD2. Germline CDR1 SEHNR, CDR2 FQNEAQ (reference sequence). V gave up 6 bases and J gave up 4 bases; unmatched junction bases: 4. This CDR3 spans 15 amino acids. The CDR3 DNA sequence: TGTGCCAGCAGGTTAACTAGCGGGGGGGCAGATACGCAGTATTTT. As protein: CASRLTSGGADTQYF. The whole variable domain, remainder taken from reference TRBV7-9 and TRBJ2-3, is DTGVSQNPRHKITKRGQNVTFRCDPISEHNRLYWYRQTLGQGPEFLTYFQNEAQLEKSRLLSDRFSAERPKGSFSTLEIQRTEQGDSAMYLCASRLTSGGADTQYFGPGTRLTVL.

V gene TRBV19 combines with J gene TRBJ2-5, with D perhaps matching TRBD1 (5 bases). Trimming took off 5 bases at V and 5 bases at J, with 12 bases between the two ends. There are 13 residues in the CDR3. Germline lookup yields CDR1 LNHDA and CDR2 SQIVND (reference sequence). The CDR3: CASSAGNGETQYF. DNA of the CDR3: TGTGCCAGTAGTGCAGGGAACGGGGAGACCCAGTACTTC. The variable domain in full, completed from reference TRBV19 and TRBJ2-5, reads DGGITQSPKYLFRKEGQNVTLSCEQNLNHDAMYWYRQDPGQGLRLIYYSQIVNDFQKGDIAEGYSVSREKKESFPLTVTSAQKNPTAFYLCASSAGNGETQYFGPGTRLLVL.

This chain connects TRBV29-1 to TRBJ1-2, with D maybe TRBD1 (5 bases). This CDR3 is built from 13 residues. Deletions cut 8 bases from V and 5 bases from J, with 18 bases between. Germline V CDR1 and CDR2: SQVTM, ANQGSEA. The CDR3 region is CSSSGAGRYGYTF. The CDR3 region has the DNA TGCAGCTCCAGTGGAGCAGGGAGATATGGCTACACCTTC. Drawing the rest from reference TRBV29-1 and TRBJ1-2, the complete variable domain is SAVISQKPSRDICQRGTSLTIQCQVDSQVTMMFWYRQQPGQSLTLIATANQGSEATYESGFVIDKFPISRPNLTFSTLTVSNMSPEDSSIYLCSSSGAGRYGYTFGSGTRLTVV.

This sequence joins TRBV5-6 and TRBJ1-1, with D possibly TRBD1 on 5 matching bases. Trimming took off 2 bases at V and 6 bases at J, with 17 bases between the two ends. The CDR3 has 15 residues. From germline, CDR1 is SGHDT and CDR2 YYEEEE. The CDR3 DNA sequence: TGTGCCAGCAGCTTCTATCGTCACAGGTTGGCTGAAGCTTTCTTT. Translated, it gives CASSFYRHRLAEAFF.

V usage is TRBV7-2 and J usage is TRBJ2-2; no clear D gene. The CDR3 has 14 amino acids. Germline lookup yields CDR1 SGHTA and CDR2 FQGNSA. V gave up 3 bases and J gave up 2 bases, with 7 bases separating them. The CDR3 here is CASSLASNTGELFF. The DNA of the CDR3 is TGTGCCAGCAGCTTGGCCTCCAACACCGGGGAGCTGTTTTTT.

This rearrangement joins TRBV5-4 to TRBJ2-7; D ambiguous. CDR1 SGHNT and CDR2 YYREEE come from the germline V gene (reference sequence). This CDR3 is built from 14 residues. Trimming shortened V by 4 bases and J by 0 bases, and 11 bases separated the two germline ends. The CDR3 region is CASSPNLHSYEQYF. The CDR3 coding sequence is TGTGCCAGCAGCCCGAATTTGCACTCCTACGAGCAGTACTTC. The variable domain in full, completed from reference TRBV5-4 and TRBJ2-7, reads ETGVTQSPTHLIKTRGQQVTLRCSSQSGHNTVSWYQQALGQGPQFIFQYYREEENGRGNFPPRFSGLQFPNYSSELNVNALELDDSALYLCASSPNLHSYEQYFGPGTRLTVT.

The V call is TRBV7-9, the J call TRBJ2-5; D gene unclear. The length of the CDR3 is 14 residues. Per germline, CDR1 SEHNR and CDR2 FQNEAQ (reference sequence). Deletions cut 5 bases from V and 3 bases from J, with 13 bases between. The CDR3 protein is CASSREGWEETQYF. CDR3 nucleotides: TGTGCCAGCAGCCGAGAAGGGTGGGAAGAGACCCAGTACTTC.

The genes are TRBV6-5 and TRBJ2-1, with TRBD1 matching over 9 bases. Trimming removed 4 bases from V and 5 bases from J; junction bases left unmatched: 6. The CDR3 loop spans 15 amino acids. The germline V gene has CDR1 MNHEY and CDR2 SVGAGI. The CDR3 here is CASSSPGQGHNEQFF. The CDR3 DNA is TGTGCCAGCAGTTCCCCGGGACAGGGACACAATGAGCAGTTCTTC.

The rearrangement links TRBV28 to TRBJ1-1; D might be TRBD1 (5 bases). Trimming shortened V by 5 bases and J by 1 base, and 8 bases separated the two germline ends. This CDR3 is 13 amino acids long. Per germline, CDR1 MDHEN and CDR2 SYDVKM. The CDR3 reads CASSIDRNTEAFF. The CDR3 DNA sequence: TGTGCCAGCAGTATAGACAGGAACACTGAAGCTTTCTTT.

The chain couples TRBV7-2 to TRBJ2-3; 7 nucleotides match TRBD1. The V and J ends lost 6 bases and 2 bases, in that order; junction bases with no gene match: 5. This CDR3 has 14 residues. Per germline, CDR1 SGHTA and CDR2 FQGNSA. The CDR3 coding sequence is TGTGCCAGCAGTCGGGACAGAAACACAGATACGCAGTATTTT. It is translated as CASSRDRNTDTQYF.

The chain employs TRBV6-1 and TRBJ2-3; 9 positions match TRBD2. With 6 bases clipped from V and 4 bases from J, the junction kept 8 bases outside the gene matches. In germline, CDR1 is MNHNS, CDR2 SASEGT. CDR3 length: 15 residues. The CDR3 spells CASRPGASGADTQYF. As DNA, the CDR3 is TGTGCCAGCAGGCCCGGAGCTAGCGGGGCAGATACGCAGTATTTT.

The chain carries TRBV12-2 and TRBJ1-6; the D call in the table, TRBD1, was not verified against the DNA. TRBV12-2 counts as a pseudogene. The CDR3 length is 16 residues. DNA of the CDR3: TGTGCAAGTCGCTCGACAGGGGGCTCCTATAATTCACCCCTCCACTTT. Translating it yields CASRSTGGSYNSPLHF.

This chain uses TRBV4-1 with TRBJ1-4; no clear D gene. Germline V gene sequence: CDR1 MGHRA, CDR2 YSYEKL. There are 14 residues in the CDR3. V lost 0 bases, J lost 5 bases, and 7 bases lay in between. CDR3 bases: TGCGCCAGCAGCCAAGATTGGACGAATGAAAAACTGTTTTTT. Translation gives CASSQDWTNEKLFF.

The V and J genes are TRBV18 and TRBJ1-2, with D perhaps TRBD1 (5 bases). Germline assignment: CDR1 KGHSH and CDR2 LQKENI. The V gene lost 1 base and the J gene lost 0 bases, with 12 bases spanning the gap. The CDR3 runs 16 residues. The CDR3, as DNA: TGTGCCAGCTCACCACAGGGCTGGGGCTCTAACTATGGCTACACCTTC. As protein: CASSPQGWGSNYGYTF. Full variable domain (rest looked up from reference TRBV18 and TRBJ1-2): NAGVMQNPRHLVRRRGQEARLRCSPMKGHSHVYWYRQLPEEGLKFMVYLQKENIIDESGMPKERFSAEFPKEGPSILRIQQVVRGDSAAYFCASSPQGWGSNYGYTFGSGTRLTVV.

V and J are TRBV5-4 and TRBJ1-3; D might be TRBD1 (6 bases). Germline V CDR1 and CDR2: SGHNT, YYREEE (reference sequence). The CDR3 consists of 18 residues. V was cut by 0 bases and J by 0 bases, with 16 bases left in between. The CDR3 reads CASSLEGGSSFSGNTIYF. The DNA for the CDR3 is TGTGCCAGCAGCTTGGAGGGGGGCAGCTCCTTCTCTGGAAACACCATATATTTT.